There are a few counts of the clone carrying this T cell receptor beta chain. One entry per CDR3 protein, called by TCRdb with MiXCR from the RT-PCR reads. The profile shows about 680,000 distinct CDR3 sequences, 12% to 15% of them singletons. The length of the CDR3 is 15 residues. Deletions cut 5 bases from V and 0 bases from J, with 14 bases between. The germline V gene encodes CDR1 SGHTA and CDR2 FQGNSA. The V call is TRBV7-2, the J call TRBJ2-7; D is undetermined. The clonotype was recovered from a female donor in good health, serving as a healthy control. Sequencing was carried out using memory CD4+ T cells from blood. This CDR3 is CASSPAVLSSYEQYF. DNA for the CDR3: TGTGCCAGCAGCCCGGCGGTCCTCTCCTCCTACGAGCAGTACTTC.